A selection of T cell receptor beta chains follows, all from one sample in a study of cytomegalovirus exposure and HLA in healthy donors. The method was immunoSEQ multiplex PCR; TCRdb's version includes in-frame clones alone and lacks a portion of them. The repertoire consists of roughly 140,000 clones, with roughly 79% occurring once and the leading ten covering around 0.7%. Material for sequencing was PBMCs. Source of these receptors: a male donor in good health and CMV-seronegative. The CDR3 runs from the conserved cysteine through the conserved F or W. The D gene is left open where the match is weak. Clone size is stated in some rows and not others, as once, few, many or a class when expanded.

size	D	J	V	length	DNA	CDR3
few	TRBD1	TRBJ1-1	TRBV4-3	15	TGCGCCAGCAGCCGGACAGGGGAACTCGACACTGAAGCTTTCTTT	CASSRTGELDTEAFF
.	TRBD2	TRBJ2-1	TRBV10-2	14	TGCGCCAGCAGGACTAGCGGAGAGGGGAATGAGCAGTTCTTC	CASRTSGEGNEQFF
.	.	TRBJ2-7	TRBV10-3	16	TGTGCCATCAGTAATCCTTCCGGTACTCGAACCTACGAGCAGTACTTC	CAISNPSGTRTYEQYF
.	TRBD2	TRBJ2-7	TRBV6-5	15	TGTGCCAGCAGCACCACTCTAGCGGGGGCCTACGAGCAGTGCTTC	CASSTTLAGAYEQCF
.	TRBD1	TRBJ1-4	TRBV6-4	17	TGTGCCAGCAGTGACTCTGGACAGGGCGGAACTAATGAAAAACTGTTTTTT	CASSDSGQGGTNEKLFF
.	.	TRBJ1-2	TRBV2	14	TGTGCCAGCAGGGGCCAAGACAGAATTGGTGGCTACACCTTC	CASRGQDRIGGYTF
.	.	TRBJ2-7	TRBV5-8	13	TGTGCCAGCAGCTTCACATCCTCCTACGAGCAGTACTTC	CASSFTSSYEQYF
.	.	TRBJ1-2	TRBV7-2	14	TGTGCCAGCAGCTTAGAGCAGGGTGCCTATGGCTACACCTTC	CASSLEQGAYGYTF
once	TRBD1	TRBJ1-4	TRBV19	16	TGTGCCAGTAGGGGACAGCACTTTGCAACTAATGAAAAACTGTTTTTT	CASRGQHFATNEKLFF
.	TRBD1	TRBJ2-7	TRBV15	16	TGTGCCACCAGCAGCCCCGGGACAGGACCTTCCTACGAGCAGTACTTC	CATSSPGTGPSYEQYF
.	TRBD1	TRBJ1-5	TRBV6-5	15	TGTGCCAGCAGTCCCGGGACAGGGAAGAGGCAGCCCCAGCATTTT	CASSPGTGKRQPQHF
.	.	TRBJ2-2	TRBV6-5	14	TGTGCCAGCAGTTACGGGCTCAACACCGGGGAGCTGTTTTTT	CASSYGLNTGELFF
.	.	TRBJ2-2	TRBV4-1	15	TGCGCCAGCAGCCAGGGCTCGAGGGGGGGTGGGGAGCTGTTTTTT	CASSQGSRGGGELFF
.	TRBD1	TRBJ1-6	TRBV18	16	TGTGCCAGCTCGGAGGGACAGGGGGTGTCTAATTCACCCCTCCACTTT	CASSEGQGVSNSPLHF
.	TRBD1	TRBJ1-5	TRBV19	15	TGTGCCAGTAGTGCGGGACAGAGTAGCAATCAGCCCCAGCATTTT	CASSAGQSSNQPQHF
.	TRBD1	TRBJ1-5	TRBV29-1	13	TGCAGCGTTGGGACAGGTGGTAATCAGCCCCAGCATTTT	CSVGTGGNQPQHF
few	TRBD2	TRBJ2-2	TRBV11-2	16	TGTGCCAGCAGCACCCGACTAGCGGGAGGTACCGGGGAGCTGTTTTTT	CASSTRLAGGTGELFF
few	.	TRBJ2-1	TRBV5-5	13	TGTGCCAGCAGACCTACAGGGAACAATGAGCAGTTCTTC	CASRPTGNNEQFF
.	.	TRBJ2-3	TRBV20-1	11	TGCAGCGCTCGACGGGCAGATACGCAGTATTTT	CSARRADTQYF
once	TRBD1	TRBJ1-2	TRBV5-6	14	TGTGCCAGCAGCTTTGAGGACAGGACCTATGGCTACACCTTC	CASSFEDRTYGYTF
.	.	TRBJ1-2	TRBV4-3	13	TGCGCCAGCAGCCAAGTACTTAACTATGGCTACACCTTC	CASSQVLNYGYTF
once	.	TRBJ1-5	TRBV2	12	TGTGCCAGCAGTGAATCGAATCAGCCCCAGCATTTT	CASSESNQPQHF
.	TRBD1	TRBJ2-5	TRBV11-3	15	TGTGCCAGCAGCTTACGGGACAGGGGGGAAGAGACCCAGTACTTC	CASSLRDRGEETQYF
.	TRBD2	TRBJ2-3	TRBV4-3	16	TGCGCCAGCAGCCAAGATGGGACTAGCAGCACAGATACGCAGTATTTT	CASSQDGTSSTDTQYF
.	TRBD1	TRBJ1-3	TRBV6-1	13	TGTGCCAGCAGGGACAGGGGGCTGGACACCATATATTTT	CASRDRGLDTIYF
.	.	TRBJ2-2	TRBV6-5	16	TGTGCCAGCAGTTACTCGTCGGCAGGGAAGGCCGGGGAGCTGTTTTTT	CASSYSSAGKAGELFF
.	TRBD1	TRBJ1-5	TRBV25-1	14	TGTGCCAGCAGTGACGGACAGGCCTATCAGCCCCAGCATTTT	CASSDGQAYQPQHF
.	TRBD1	TRBJ1-5	TRBV2	13	TGTGCCAGCAATGGACAGGGGAATCAGCCCCAGCATTTT	CASNGQGNQPQHF
.	TRBD1	TRBJ1-1	TRBV5-5	16	TGTGCCAGCAGCACGAAAAGACAGGGCGGTAGCACTGAAGCTTTCTTT	CASSTKRQGGSTEAFF
once	.	TRBJ1-4	TRBV5-1	14	TGCGCCAGCAGCTGGGGGGGAACTAATGAAAAACTGTTTTTT	CASSWGGTNEKLFF
.	.	TRBJ1-1	TRBV11-2	13	TGTGCCAGCAGCTTTCTTCACGGTGGTGAAGCTTTCTTT	CASSFLHGGEAFF
.	.	TRBJ1-1	TRBV27	13	TGTGCCAGCAGTTTTCAGGGGCGAGCTGAAGCTTTCTTT	CASSFQGRAEAFF
.	.	TRBJ1-5	TRBV19	15	TGTGCCAGTAGTATTTGGGGAGAGAGCAATCAGCCCCAGCATTTT	CASSIWGESNQPQHF
.	TRBD2	TRBJ2-1	TRBV5-6	19	TGTGCCAGCAGCCCATTATGGGGACTAGCGGGGGACTCCTACAATGAGCAGTTCTTC	CASSPLWGLAGDSYNEQFF
few	TRBD2	TRBJ2-7	TRBV11-3	15	TGTGCCAGCAGCCCCGGCGGGGGGTCCCAAGGGGAGCAGTACTTC	CASSPGGGSQGEQYF
once	TRBD1	TRBJ1-3	TRBV12-5	17	TGTGCTAGTGGTTTCAACACAGGGGCCATCTCTGGAAACACCATATATTTT	CASGFNTGAISGNTIYF
.	.	TRBJ1-4	TRBV7-9	15	TGTTCCAGCAGCTTAGCCAGGGGTCCAAATGAAAAACTGTTTTTT	CSSSLARGPNEKLFF
.	.	TRBJ1-3	TRBV9	15	TGTGCCAGCAGCGCCGAATCCCCTACCAGAAACACCATATATTTT	CASSAESPTRNTIYF
.	.	TRBJ1-6	TRBV4-3	14	TGCGCCAGCAGCCAACGGACCGGGGGTTCACCCCTCCACTTT	CASSQRTGGSPLHF
.	TRBD1	TRBJ1-2	TRBV7-9	15	TGTTCCAGCAGCCCCGGGACAGGGGATAACTATGGCTACACCTTC	CSSSPGTGDNYGYTF
.	TRBD2	TRBJ2-1	TRBV11-3	16	TGTGCCAGCAGCTTAGCGATTAGCGGGAGCGGTCATGAGCAGTTCTTC	CASSLAISGSGHEQFF
.	TRBD2	TRBJ2-5	TRBV5-4	17	TGTGCCAGCAGCTTGCTCGTGAGCGGGAGGGCCGGAGAGACCCAGTACTTC	CASSLLVSGRAGETQYF
.	TRBD2	TRBJ2-3	TRBV6-1	18	TGTGCCAGCAGTGAATCTACTAGCGGAGGAACCCCCACAGATACGCAGTATTTT	CASSESTSGGTPTDTQYF
.	.	TRBJ2-1	TRBV2	14	TGTGCCAGCAGTTGGCAGGGGGGTTCCAATGAGCAGTTCTTC	CASSWQGGSNEQFF
few	TRBD1	TRBJ2-7	TRBV27	14	TGTGCCAGCAGTCCCTGGGACAGCTCCTACGAGCAGTACTTC	CASSPWDSSYEQYF
.	.	TRBJ1-2	TRBV19	13	TGTGCCAGTAGTATCGACAGTCGCTATGGCTACACCTTC	CASSIDSRYGYTF
.	TRBD2	TRBJ2-5	TRBV7-9	15	TGTGCCAGCAGCCCCCCCCTAGCGGGGCAAGAGACCCAGTACTTC	CASSPPLAGQETQYF
.	.	TRBJ1-1	TRBV7-2	14	TGTGCCAGCAGCTTAGGGGGCAGGGCCACTGAAGCTTTCTTT	CASSLGGRATEAFF
.	TRBD2	TRBJ2-1	TRBV7-6	17	TGTGCCAGCAGCTTAGGTCCAGCGGGAGTGCTCTACAATGAGCAGTTCTTC	CASSLGPAGVLYNEQFF
.	TRBD2	TRBJ2-7	TRBV2	18	TGTGCCAGCAGTCGGGTCCCGGGACTAGCGGGCCGCGCCTACGAGCAGTACTTC	CASSRVPGLAGRAYEQYF
.	TRBD1	TRBJ2-1	TRBV19	17	TGTGCCAGCCCGACCCCGCCGCCGGGACAGGGGCACAATGAGCAGTTCTTC	CASPTPPPGQGHNEQFF
.	.	TRBJ1-1	TRBV6-1	13	TGTGCCAGCACCGAACTGACGGGGACTGAAGCTTTCTTT	CASTELTGTEAFF
.	.	TRBJ1-2	TRBV30	12	TGTGCCTGGAGTACCGAGGGGGTTGGCTACACCTTC	CAWSTEGVGYTF
.	.	TRBJ2-7	TRBV29-1	14	TGCAGCGTTGAAGATAGGGGTGGATCCTACGAGCAGTACTTC	CSVEDRGGSYEQYF